These 10 T cell receptor beta chains share one sample of origin, sequenced in a study of T cell responses to AZD1222 COVID-19 vaccine. Sequencing was performed with immunoSEQ multiplex PCR; in TCRdb, only in-frame clones are kept and a portion is missing. The sample contains about 120,000 clones, 88% of which appear only once. Sequencing was performed on peripheral blood, taken on day 0 of AZD1222 vaccination. These receptors were collected from an adult in good health.

The chain joins TRBV6-1 to TRBJ2-7, with TRBD1 as a possible D gene (6 bases). V lost 7 bases and J 4 bases, leaving 17 bases between the germline ends. CDR1 MNHNS and CDR2 SASEGT come from the germline V gene. This CDR3 spans 14 amino acids. Here the CDR3 DNA reads TGTGCCAGCACTCCACCGGGACAAGAATACGAGCAGTACTTC. Protein: CASTPPGQEYEQYF.

The chain couples TRBV9 to TRBJ2-1; 8 bases agree with TRBD1. CDR1 and CDR2 from the germline V gene are SGDLS and YYNGEE. The length of the CDR3 is 18 residues. V gave up 2 bases and J gave up 3 bases; unmatched junction bases: 13. CDR3 sequence reads: CASSVGLVGQGLYNEQFF. In DNA, the CDR3 is TGTGCCAGCAGCGTGGGGTTAGTTGGACAGGGCCTCTACAATGAGCAGTTCTTC. Supplemented by reference TRBV9 and TRBJ2-1, the full variable domain reads DSGVTQTPKHLITATGQRVTLRCSPRSGDLSVYWYQQSLDQGLQFLIQYYNGEERAKGNILERFSAQQFPDLHSELNLSSLELGDSALYFCASSVGLVGQGLYNEQFFGPGTRLTVL.

CDR3 nucleotide sequence: TGTGCCAGCAGCCCGCGGGGGGGCACAGATACGCAGTATTTT. This encodes CASSPRGGTDTQYF. The rearrangement links TRBV7-9 to TRBJ2-3; 8 bases agree with TRBD2. J gave up 1 base and V 5 bases, and 2 bases lay outside the gene matches. The CDR3 length is 14 residues. In germline, CDR1 is SEHNR, CDR2 FQNEAQ (reference sequence).

J is TRBJ2-7 and V is TRBV20-1; D is ambiguous. The CDR3 has 13 amino acids. V gave up 3 bases and J gave up 3 bases, with 12 bases separating them. Germline V gene data show CDR1 as DFQATT and CDR2 as SNEGSKA (reference sequence). CDR3 nucleotides: TGCAGTGCTAGTTTTCCCGGAATCTACGAGCAGTACTTC. Translating gives CSASFPGIYEQYF.

The chain carries TRBV6-5 and TRBJ1-2; the D is unclear. Germline lookup yields CDR1 MNHEY and CDR2 SVGAGI. CDR3 length: 13 residues. V shed 6 bases and J shed 3 bases, with 11 bases lying between them. In DNA, the CDR3 is TGTGCCAGCAGACCCCAGGATTACTATGGCTACACCTTC. Translation gives CASRPQDYYGYTF.

V gene TRBV29-1 combines with J gene TRBJ2-2, with 16 bases identical to TRBD2. Germline V gene lookup returns CDR1 SQVTM and CDR2 ANQGSEA. The length of the CDR3 is 17 residues. V shed 7 bases and J 5 bases; nucleotides not matched to a gene: 10. The CDR3 bases are TGCAGCGCAACCGGGACTAGCGGGGGGGCCAGGACCGGGGAGCTGTTTTTT. This codes for CSATGTSGGARTGELFF.

The chain employs TRBV7-3 and TRBJ1-1; D gene ambiguous. The CDR3 runs to 15 residues. V dropped 1 base and J dropped 0 bases, with 9 bases sitting between them. Germline loops: CDR1 SGHTA, CDR2 FQGTGA. CDR3 residues: CASSLRRTMNTEAFF. CDR3 nucleotide sequence: TGTGCCAGCAGCTTAAGGAGGACCATGAACACTGAAGCTTTCTTT.

This clone occurred once. This sequence joins TRBV2 and TRBJ1-5; D not certain. This CDR3 spans 12 amino acids. CDR1 SNHLY and CDR2 FYNNEI come from the germline V gene. Trimming took off 2 bases at V and 7 bases at J, with 6 bases between the two ends. DNA for the CDR3: TGTGCCAGCAGTGAATCGGGACAGCCCCAGCATTTT. This gives the protein CASSESGQPQHF.

V gene TRBV5-1 combines with J gene TRBJ1-2; D may be TRBD1 (5 bases). The CDR3 totals 13 residues. V gave up 3 bases and J gave up 10 bases, with 16 bases separating them. CDR1 and CDR2 from the germline V gene are SGHRS and YFSETQ. The CDR3 region is CASSWGPGTFYTF. In DNA form, the CDR3 reads TGCGCCAGCAGCTGGGGTCCCGGGACGTTCTACACCTTC.

The rearrangement links TRBV6-2 or TRBV6-3 to TRBJ2-1, with 9 bases matching TRBD2. The CDR3 consists of 14 residues. Germline CDR1 is MNHEY and CDR2 is SVGEGT. The V segment lost 5 bases and the J segment 7 bases; nucleotides outside the gene matches: 6. DNA for the CDR3: TGTGCCAGCAGTGCGGGACTAGCCGTTAATGAGCAGTTCTTC. Protein product: CASSAGLAVNEQFF.